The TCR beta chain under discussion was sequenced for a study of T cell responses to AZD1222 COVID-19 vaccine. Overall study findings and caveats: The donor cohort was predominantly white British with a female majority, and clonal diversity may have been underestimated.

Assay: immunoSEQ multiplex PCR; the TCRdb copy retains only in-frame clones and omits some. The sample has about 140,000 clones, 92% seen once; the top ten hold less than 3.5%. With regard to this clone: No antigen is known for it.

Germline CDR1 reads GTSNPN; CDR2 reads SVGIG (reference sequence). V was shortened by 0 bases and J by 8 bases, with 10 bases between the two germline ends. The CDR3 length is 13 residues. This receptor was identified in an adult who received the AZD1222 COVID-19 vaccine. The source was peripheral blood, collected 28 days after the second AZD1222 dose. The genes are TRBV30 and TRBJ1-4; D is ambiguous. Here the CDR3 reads CAWSVPSREKLFF. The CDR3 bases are TGTGCCTGGAGTGTACCCTCTCGGGAAAAACTGTTTTTT. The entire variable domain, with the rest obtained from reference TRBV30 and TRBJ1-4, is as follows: SQTIHQWPATLVQPVGSPLSLECTVEGTSNPNLYWYRQAAGRGLQLLFYSVGIGQISSEVPQNLSASRPQDRQFILSSKKLLLSDSGFYLCAWSVPSREKLFFGSGTQLSVL.